The clone carrying this TCR beta chain has more than one count but fewer than ten. As yet, its antigen is unknown. This sample was included in a study of CD8+ T cells in alopecia areata. General study results and limits: Sequenced scalp T cells also include alphabeta T cells resident in normal skin.

The length of the CDR3 is 12 residues. The V and J ends lost 0 bases and 8 bases respectively, with 5 bases between them. Germline assignment: CDR1 MGHRA and CDR2 YSYEKL. The authors extracted RNA and reverse transcribed it into cDNA as the sequencing template. Clones were sequenced by immunoSEQ multiplex PCR, and TCRdb holds only the in-frame ones, with some missing. The sample yields 150,000 or so clones, 75% to 90% seen once. The source is a human donor with alopecia areata. This chain links TRBV4-1 with TRBJ1-3; no reliable D call. This sample comprised CD8+ T cells sorted from blood, obtained at week 0. Here the CDR3 DNA reads TGCGCCAGCAGCCAAGATAGGGACACCATATATTTT. Protein product: CASSQDRDTIYF.